This T cell receptor (beta chain) was recorded in a study of OX40 agonist ivuxolimab in advanced cancers. Across the whole study: Ivuxolimab, an agonist antibody against OX40 (CD134), was given to patients.

Trimming took off 4 bases at V and 3 bases at J, with 9 bases between the two ends. This CDR3 comprises 14 residues. CDR1 is LNHDA, CDR2 SQIVND, per germline (reference sequence). This clone was recorded once. Assay: immunoSEQ multiplex PCR; the TCRdb copy retains only in-frame clones and omits some. Of approximately 130,000 clones in the sample, 90% to 95% were seen once. The source was CD4+ or CD8+ T cells sorted from blood, collected in a trial of the OX40 agonist ivuxolimab. The clonotype was recovered from an adult with an advanced solid tumor such as melanoma, head and neck, liver or kidney cancer. V is TRBV19 and J is TRBJ2-2; a weak D match, TRBD2 (5 bases). The DNA for the CDR3 is TGTGCCAGTAGTAGGCGGGTGGACACCGGGGAGCTGTTTTTT. Translated, it gives CASSRRVDTGELFF.